Presented here are 20 T cell receptor beta chains from one specimen sequenced in a study of OX40 agonist ivuxolimab in advanced cancers. Only in-frame clones appear in the TCRdb table, and some are missing; sequencing was by immunoSEQ multiplex PCR. The sample holds around 39,000 clones, around 73% seen once. The sample in question was CD4+ or CD8+ T cells sorted from blood, obtained in a trial of the OX40 agonist ivuxolimab. The receptor set was obtained from an adult with an advanced solid tumor such as melanoma, head and neck, liver or kidney cancer.

The genes are TRBV11-2 and TRBJ1-1; D is ambiguous. The CDR3 length is 13 residues. Germline loops: CDR1 SGHAT, CDR2 FQNNGV. With 2 bases removed from V and 5 bases from J, the gap between germline ends came to 9 bases. Here the CDR3 DNA reads TGTGCCAGCAGCTTACGATTACTGACTGAAGCTTTCTTT. Its translation is CASSLRLLTEAFF.

The chain carries TRBV19 and TRBJ2-5; TRBD2 is a possible D gene (6 bases). This CDR3 has 14 residues. Germline V lookup: CDR1 LNHDA, CDR2 SQIVND (reference sequence). V was clipped by 7 bases and J by 3 bases, with 15 bases between them. DNA for the CDR3: TGTGCCAGTACCCCCGGCGGGGTGAAAGAGACCCAGTACTTC. It is translated as CASTPGGVKETQYF.

This chain connects TRBV6-1 to TRBJ2-1; D may be TRBD2 (5 bases). Germline CDR1 is MNHNS and CDR2 is SASEGT. The V end lost 2 bases, the J end lost 2 bases, and 16 bases lay between the germline ends. CDR3 length: 17 amino acids. CDR3: CASSERWSGLTYNEQFF. DNA for the CDR3: TGTGCCAGCAGTGAAAGGTGGAGCGGCCTTACCTACAATGAGCAGTTCTTC.

V is TRBV5-1 and J is TRBJ2-7; D uncertain. The CDR3 covers 12 residues. V was pared by 4 bases and J by 4 bases, with 9 bases between. CDR1 SGHRS and CDR2 YFSETQ come from the germline V gene. The CDR3 loop is CASSPSGYEQYF. In DNA, the CDR3 is TGCGCCAGCAGCCCCTCCGGTTACGAGCAGTACTTC.

The genes are TRBV5-1 and TRBJ2-7; 8 bases line up with TRBD2. Germline V lookup: CDR1 SGHRS, CDR2 YFSETQ. V shed 4 bases and J 3 bases; nucleotides not matched to a gene: 15. The CDR3 has 17 residues. DNA of the CDR3: TGCGCCAGCAGCCCAATTATCGGTAGCGGGAAGGTCTACGAGCAGTACTTC. Protein product: CASSPIIGSGKVYEQYF.

The V and J genes are TRBV5-1 and TRBJ2-2; TRBD2 aligns across 7 bases. The CDR3 contains 16 residues. Germline trimming cut 6 bases from V and 1 base from J; bases unmatched to any gene: 9. Per germline, CDR1 SGHRS and CDR2 YFSETQ. The CDR3 coding sequence is TGCGCCAGCACTGGAAACGCGGGAGAGAACACCGGGGAGCTGTTTTTT. This translates into CASTGNAGENTGELFF.

The V gene is TRBV15, the J gene TRBJ1-1; D unresolved. Trimming took off 0 bases at V and 10 bases at J, with 9 bases between the two ends. The germline V gene encodes CDR1 LNHNV and CDR2 YYDKDF (reference sequence). The CDR3 has 12 amino acids. In DNA, the CDR3 is TGTGCCACCAGCAGAGAAACCAGGCCAGCTTTCTTT. It translates to CATSRETRPAFF.

This chain connects TRBV9 to TRBJ2-3; 11 bases fit TRBD2. Germline V lookup: CDR1 SGDLS, CDR2 YYNGEE. After removal of 6 bases from V and 5 bases from J, the junction contained 8 bases not matched to a gene. The CDR3 loop spans 15 amino acids. CDR3 nucleotides: TGTGCCAGCACCGAAGGACTAGCGGGCGGAGATACGCAGTATTTT. Protein sequence: CASTEGLAGGDTQYF.

The CDR3 nucleotides read TGTGCCAGCAGTTACGGCACGGGGGCGGTCTACAATGAGCAGTTCTTC. The encoded protein is CASSYGTGAVYNEQFF. The V gene is TRBV6-6, the J gene TRBJ2-1; D is tentatively TRBD1 or TRBD2 (6 bases each). There are 16 residues in the CDR3. V lost 2 bases and J lost 3, with 14 bases in between. Per germline, CDR1 MNHNY and CDR2 SVGAGI (reference sequence).

In its sample, this clone was seen a few times. The genes are TRBV19 and TRBJ1-2; 9 positions match TRBD1. Germline V gene lookup returns CDR1 LNHDA and CDR2 SQIVND (reference sequence). The CDR3 has 16 residues. V lost 5 bases and J lost 2; bases outside the gene matches: 9. CDR3 sequence (DNA): TGTGCCAGTAGTCCTGGACAGGGGACATACAACTATGGCTACACCTTC. It translates to CASSPGQGTYNYGYTF.

The V call is TRBV10-2, the J call TRBJ1-2, with a weak D call TRBD1 (5 bases). This CDR3 contains 16 residues. Trimming shortened V by 5 bases and J by 0 bases, and 16 bases separated the two germline ends. Per the germline V gene, CDR1 is WSHSY and CDR2 is SAAADI. The DNA for the CDR3 is TGCGCCAGCAGTTCATTAGGGACGGATTCTAACTATGGCTACACCTTC. As protein: CASSSLGTDSNYGYTF.

The V call is TRBV4-1, the J call TRBJ2-5, with D perhaps matching TRBD1 (5 bases). The tail of the sequence fits TRBJ2-7 better, so the J call may be wrong. The CDR3 is 17 residues long. The germline CDR1 and CDR2 sequences are MGHRA and YSYEKL. This CDR3 reads CASSQVVIRERHYEQYF. The CDR3 DNA follows: TGCGCCAGCAGCCAAGTGGTTATCAGGGAACGGCACTACGAGCAGTACTTC.

The chain links TRBV5-1 to TRBJ1-4; D not resolved. V gave up 0 bases and J gave up 8 bases, with 14 bases separating them. Germline CDR1 reads SGHRS; CDR2 reads YFSETQ. This CDR3 is 15 amino acids long. The chain's CDR3 is CASSLDVAVREKLFF. The CDR3 coding sequence is TGCGCCAGCAGCTTGGATGTGGCAGTAAGGGAAAAACTGTTTTTT.

This chain joins TRBV5-1 and TRBJ2-1, with TRBD2 matching 8 bases. The J segment lost 7 bases and the V segment lost 2 bases, leaving 5 bases of the junction unmatched. This CDR3 spans 14 amino acids. In germline, CDR1 is SGHRS, CDR2 YFSETQ. CDR3 nucleotides: TGCGCCAGCAGCTTAAGCGGGAGAGTAAATGAGCAGTTCTTC. Encoded protein: CASSLSGRVNEQFF.

CDR3 amino acids: CASMFRGTANTEAFF. CDR3 bases: TGTGCCAGTATGTTTAGGGGGACAGCGAACACTGAAGCTTTCTTT. The rearrangement joins TRBV19 to TRBJ1-1; 7 nucleotides match TRBD1. The V segment lost 7 bases and the J segment 1 base; nucleotides outside the gene matches: 9. Germline V gene data show CDR1 as LNHDA and CDR2 as SQIVND (reference sequence). This CDR3 contains 15 residues.

This clone was observed a few times. This sequence joins TRBV5-1 and TRBJ2-2, with 8 bases matching TRBD1. The germline V gene encodes CDR1 SGHRS and CDR2 YFSETQ. V gave up 1 base and J gave up 0 bases; unmatched junction bases: 8. This CDR3 comprises 18 residues. CDR3 nucleotide sequence: TGCGCCAGCAGCTTGACCCTCAGGGGGCGCACGAACACCGGGGAGCTGTTTTTT. Protein: CASSLTLRGRTNTGELFF.

To note about this clone: The same CDR3 is also encoded by other DNA sequences in this sample. The chain links TRBV5-1 to TRBJ2-7; D is undetermined. CDR3 length: 14 residues. V lost 0 bases and J 2 bases, leaving 9 bases between the germline ends. Germline assignment: CDR1 SGHRS and CDR2 YFSETQ. CDR3 sequence: CASSLVVSPYEQYF. The CDR3 DNA follows: TGCGCCAGCAGCTTGGTCGTCAGCCCCTACGAGCAGTACTTC.

This clone is deemed medium-sized. This chain joins TRBV15 and TRBJ2-7; D not certain. V was shortened by 0 bases and J by 0 bases, with 6 bases between the two germline ends. Germline V CDR1 and CDR2: LNHNV, YYDKDF (reference sequence). The CDR3 totals 14 residues. The CDR3 sequence is CATSREGPSYEQYF. CDR3 nucleotide sequence: TGTGCCACCAGCAGAGAGGGCCCCTCCTACGAGCAGTACTTC. The full variable domain, rest sourced from reference TRBV15 and TRBJ2-7, is DAMVIQNPRYQVTQFGKPVTLSCSQTLNHNVMYWYQQKSSQAPKLLFHYYDKDFNNEADTPDNFQSRRPNTSFCFLDIRSPGLGDTAMYLCATSREGPSYEQYFGPGTRLTVT.

The chain links TRBV12-5 to TRBJ2-3, with D maybe TRBD2 (5 bases). The V gene lost 1 base and the J gene lost 2 bases, with 7 bases spanning the gap. CDR3 length equals 14 residues. Germline V gene lookup returns CDR1 LGHNT and CDR2 FRNRAP. The DNA for the CDR3 is TGTGCTAGTGGTTTGGAGCGGCACACAGATACGCAGTATTTT. Translated: CASGLERHTDTQYF.

The V gene is TRBV5-1, the J gene TRBJ2-3, with TRBD2 as a possible D gene (6 bases). The germline gives CDR1 SGHRS, CDR2 YFSETQ. The CDR3 loop spans 14 amino acids. The V end was cut by 7 bases, the J end by 0 bases, with 12 bases between. The CDR3 DNA sequence: TGCGCCAGCGGGCGGCGGGAAAGCACAGATACGCAGTATTTT. Translating it yields CASGRRESTDTQYF.